In this sample, the clone carrying this TCR beta chain turned up many times. The data derive from a study of human T cells and chemical hapten exposure. In the study overall: Patch tests of 0.01% DPC on the upper back were read at 6 days. Alopecia areata, totalis and universalis patients, mostly female, were included.

Germline V lookup: CDR1 KGHSY, CDR2 FQNENV. V lost 4 bases and J lost 9, with 22 bases in between. The CDR3 covers 16 residues. Within the library, unique molecular identifiers were attached to each individual cDNA molecule. In TCRdb, the RACE reads were re-called with MiXCR into one record per CDR3 protein. The sample carries 50,000 to 60,000 distinct CDR3 sequences, over 10% recorded once. Sample time point: patch test 3, about 24 weeks after DPC sensitization. Documented treatment: therapeutic diphenylcyclopropenone sensitization with weekly scalp DPC. The drawing of blood occurred before each patch test was applied.

Specimen: whole blood, collected in connection with sensitization to the hapten diphenylcyclopropenone (DPC). The TCR comes from a man aged 25 to 40 with alopecia areata. Some clones in this sample may be carry-over from other donors' samples. The chain is built from TRBV16 and TRBJ1-3, with D perhaps matching TRBD1 (5 bases). CDR3 nucleotides: TGTGCCAGCAGCCGTTTTCCTTGGGGCCTCGGCGGCACCATATATTTT. Encoded protein: CASSRFPWGLGGTIYF.